These 26 T cell receptor beta chains were all obtained from the same sample, sequenced in a study of T cell responses to AZD1222 COVID-19 vaccine. Sequenced by immunoSEQ multiplex PCR; TCRdb stores in-frame clones only, minus some. The sample holds 130,000 or so clones, 65% to 90% seen once. Sequenced here: peripheral blood, sampled 28 days after the second dose of the MenACWY control vaccine. These receptors originate from an adult who received the MenACWY meningococcal vaccine as a control.

The V call is TRBV5-1, the J call TRBJ2-5; no clear D gene. With 0 bases removed from V and 0 bases from J, the gap between germline ends came to 6 bases. CDR1 SGHRS and CDR2 YFSETQ come from the germline V gene. The CDR3 is made up of 14 amino acids. The CDR3 DNA reads as TGCGCCAGCAGCTTGGCCTCATACCAAGAGACCCAGTACTTC. It yields the protein CASSLASYQETQYF.

The gene calls are TRBV5-1 and TRBJ2-1; perhaps TRBD2 as D (5 bases). With 4 bases removed from V and 0 bases from J, the gap between germline ends came to 14 bases. This CDR3 comprises 16 residues. Germline values: CDR1 SGHRS, CDR2 YFSETQ. CDR3 loop: CASSLVASSSYNEQFF. The CDR3 DNA reads TGCGCCAGCAGCCTGGTAGCGTCGAGCTCCTACAATGAGCAGTTCTTC.

The rearrangement links TRBV10-1 to TRBJ2-3; 8 nucleotides match TRBD2. CDR3 size: 14 residues. Trimming removed 7 bases from V and 3 bases from J; junction bases left unmatched: 6. Germline-derived CDR1 and CDR2 are WNHNN and SYGVQD (reference sequence). CDR3 DNA sequence: TGCGCCAGCATCGAGGAGCGGGAGACAGATACGCAGTATTTT. Translating gives CASIEERETDTQYF.

The chain is built from TRBV11-2 and TRBJ2-1; perhaps TRBD2 as D (7 bases). Germline values: CDR1 SGHAT, CDR2 FQNNGV. This CDR3 is built from 16 residues. V lost 5 bases to trimming and J lost 6 bases, with 20 bases between them. CDR3 nucleotide sequence: TGTGCCAGCAGCGCACAGGGCCCCGGCGGGGGCAATGAGCAGTTCTTC. Translated, it gives CASSAQGPGGGNEQFF.

The J gene is TRBJ1-1, the V gene TRBV2; D is unclear. CDR1 SNHLY and CDR2 FYNNEI come from the germline V gene. This CDR3 has 14 residues. V shed 5 bases and J shed 0 bases, with 10 bases lying between them. The CDR3 region has the DNA TGTGCCAGCAGTTATGGCAGCATGAACACTGAAGCTTTCTTT. This encodes CASSYGSMNTEAFF.

This chain connects TRBV24-1 to TRBJ2-7; 7 bases agree with TRBD1. From germline, CDR1 is KGHDR and CDR2 SFDVKD. V lost 2 bases and J lost 5; bases outside the gene matches: 8. This CDR3 is 15 amino acids long. This CDR3 is CATSDSDRAIHEQYF. CDR3 in DNA: TGTGCCACCAGTGATTCTGACAGGGCAATCCACGAGCAGTACTTC.

This clone was counted only a few times. This chain uses TRBV19 with TRBJ1-5; tentative D call: TRBD1 (5 bases). V lost 6 bases and J 6 bases, leaving 9 bases between the germline ends. CDR3 size: 12 residues. CDR1 and CDR2 from the germline V gene are LNHDA and SQIVND (reference sequence). The CDR3 bases are TGTGCCAGTAGAGGAGGGGCTCAGCCCCAGCATTTT. It is translated as CASRGGAQPQHF.

The genes are TRBV5-8 and TRBJ1-1; D gene unclear. Germline values: CDR1 SGHTS, CDR2 YDEGEE. This CDR3 has 16 residues. Trimming left V 3 bases short and J 5 bases short, with 20 bases between. The CDR3 region has the DNA TGTGCCAGCAGCTACGGATTTGGTGGGGTTCGGACTGAAGCTTTCTTT. Translating it yields CASSYGFGGVRTEAFF.

The J gene is TRBJ1-4, the V gene TRBV7-2; D gene ambiguous. The germline V gene has CDR1 SGHTA and CDR2 FQGNSA. This CDR3 contains 15 residues. V was trimmed by 5 bases and J by 2 bases, leaving 12 bases between them. This CDR3 is CASSARTVTNEKLFF. The CDR3 bases are TGTGCCAGCAGCGCCCGGACGGTCACTAATGAAAAACTGTTTTTT.

The genes are TRBV5-1 and TRBJ2-7, with D uncertain. V was pared by 4 bases and J by 3 bases, with 17 bases between. CDR3 length: 15 residues. Germline-derived CDR1 and CDR2 are SGHRS and YFSETQ. CDR3: CASSQGLPGYYEQYV. The CDR3 DNA follows: TGCGCCAGCAGCCAAGGGTTGCCCGGGTACTACGAGCAGTACGTC.

This clone was seen only a few times. The chain uses TRBV3-1 (or the pseudogene TRBV3-2) and TRBJ2-2; D is possibly TRBD1 (5 bases). CDR1 is LGHDT, CDR2 YNNKEL, per germline (reference sequence). The length of the CDR3 is 14 residues. Trimming pared 4 bases from V and 4 bases from J, leaving 10 bases between. CDR3 nucleotide sequence: TGTGCCAGCAGCCCAGGGTTGGGCACCGGGGAGCTGTTTTTT. Residues: CASSPGLGTGELFF.

The chain has TRBV5-8 and TRBJ1-5; a weak D match, TRBD1 (6 bases). CDR1 SGHTS and CDR2 YDEGEE come from the germline V gene. V lost 4 bases, J lost 1 base, and 12 bases lay in between. This CDR3 is 15 amino acids long. CDR3 protein: CASSPRGYSNQPQHF. In DNA, the CDR3 is TGTGCCAGCAGCCCCAGGGGTTACAGCAATCAGCCCCAGCATTTT. Filled out from reference TRBV5-8 and TRBJ1-5, the complete variable domain reads EAGVTQSPTHLIKTRGQQATLRCSPISGHTSVYWYQQALGLGLQFLLWYDEGEERNRGNFPPRFSGRQFPNYSSELNVNALELEDSALYLCASSPRGYSNQPQHFGDGTRLSIL.

The chain recombines TRBV2 with TRBJ1-4; 8 nucleotides align to TRBD1. The CDR3 consists of 15 residues. CDR1 and CDR2 from the germline V gene are SNHLY and FYNNEI. Losses at the gene ends were 7 bases for V and 4 bases for J; bases not matched to a gene: 8. The CDR3 DNA is TGTGCCAGCATGAGCCGGGACAGGTTTAATGAAAAACTGTTTTTT. It translates to CASMSRDRFNEKLFF. Complete variable domain (other parts from reference TRBV2 and TRBJ1-4): EPEVTQTPSHQVTQMGQEVILRCVPISNHLYFYWYRQILGQKVEFLVSFYNNEISEKSEIFDDQFSVERPDGSNFTLKIRSTKLEDSAMYFCASMSRDRFNEKLFFGSGTQLSVL.

V gene TRBV5-1 combines with J gene TRBJ2-3, with 7 bases fitting TRBD1. The CDR3 totals 18 residues. V trimming: 4 bases; J trimming: 1 base; junction bases outside the gene matches: 15. Germline CDR1 reads SGHRS; CDR2 reads YFSETQ. CDR3 bases: TGCGCCAGCAGCCGCGAGATTAGAACAGGGGCAGGCACAGATACGCAGTATTTT. Translated, it gives CASSREIRTGAGTDTQYF. Based on the CDR3 plus reference TRBV5-1 and TRBJ2-3, the full variable domain is KAGVTQTPRYLIKTRGQQVTLSCSPISGHRSVSWYQQTPGQGLQFLFEYFSETQRNKGNFPGRFSGRQFSNSRSEMNVSTLELGDSALYLCASSREIRTGAGTDTQYFGPGTRLTVL.

The chain carries TRBV29-1 and TRBJ1-2, with a tentative D call TRBD1 (6 bases). CDR3 length: 11 amino acids. Germline V CDR1 and CDR2: SQVTM, ANQGSEA. The ends were cut back, 4 bases at V and 4 bases at J, with 7 bases in the middle. CDR3 protein: CSVGDTYGYTF. CDR3 coding DNA: TGCAGCGTTGGGGACACCTATGGCTACACCTTC.

The gene calls are TRBV24-1 and TRBJ2-7; 12 bases map to TRBD1. The CDR3 is 19 residues long. Trimming at V came to 7 bases and at J to 4 bases, leaving 19 bases not matched to a gene. CDR1 is KGHDR, CDR2 SFDVKD, per germline. The CDR3 DNA reads TGTGCCACCAGGGGAAGGGGACAGGGGGCTCAGTTAGGTCAGTACGAGCAGTACTTC. Encoded protein: CATRGRGQGAQLGQYEQYF.

The chain combines TRBV28 with TRBJ2-7; 10 nucleotides line up with TRBD2. J lost 6 bases, V lost 4 bases, and 6 bases had no gene match. This CDR3 is built from 14 residues. In germline, CDR1 is MDHEN, CDR2 SYDVKM. CDR3 in DNA: TGTGCCAGCAGTTCGGGCTGGACTAGCGGCGAGCAGTACGTC. Its translation: CASSSGWTSGEQYV.

This clone was seen only once. The chain has TRBV2 and TRBJ2-5; 8 bases match TRBD2. Germline V gene data show CDR1 as SNHLY and CDR2 as FYNNEI. The junction had 3 bases not matched to a gene; V was cut back by 5 bases and J by 4 bases. This CDR3 region has 13 residues. CDR3 region: CASSPLAVETQYF. The CDR3 region has the DNA TGTGCCAGCAGTCCACTAGCGGTAGAGACCCAGTACTTC.

V usage is TRBV18 and J usage is TRBJ1-3; 11 nucleotides align to TRBD1. The CDR3 loop spans 16 amino acids. From germline, CDR1 is KGHSH and CDR2 LQKENI. V was pared by 3 bases and J by 3 bases, with 4 bases of the junction left unmatched. The CDR3 protein is CASSPGQGAFGNTIYF. The DNA of the CDR3 is TGTGCCAGCTCACCCGGACAGGGGGCCTTTGGAAACACCATATATTTT.

The V and J genes are TRBV7-7 and TRBJ2-1, with D unresolved. The germline V gene encodes CDR1 SSHAT and CDR2 FNYEAQ (reference sequence). The CDR3 extends over 12 amino acids. Trimming left V 2 bases short and J 10 bases short, with 9 bases between. For the CDR3, the DNA is TGTGCCAGCAGCTTATGGGGTGGGGAGCAGTTCTTC. This translates into CASSLWGGEQFF.

The sample holds one count of this clone. The chain is built from TRBV18 and TRBJ1-5, with 7 bases matching TRBD1. CDR1 KGHSH and CDR2 LQKENI come from the germline V gene. The CDR3 is made up of 16 amino acids. V was clipped by 0 bases and J by 6 bases; unmatched bases: 8. The CDR3 DNA reads as TGTGCCAGCTCACCACCGAACCCAGGGGGGAGTCAGCCCCAGCATTTT. This sequence encodes CASSPPNPGGSQPQHF.

The CDR3 bases are TGTGCCAGCACATGGACGGGAGAAGCTTTCTTT. Translated: CASTWTGEAFF. The chain uses TRBV6-6 and TRBJ1-1; D remains unclear. The CDR3 is 11 amino acids. CDR1 MNHNY and CDR2 SVGAGI come from the germline V gene (reference sequence). V was pared by 7 bases and J by 8 bases, with 11 bases between.

The chain joins TRBV5-4 to TRBJ2-1; D possibly uses TRBD1 or TRBD2 (5 bases each). This CDR3 has 16 amino acids. Germline CDR1 SGHNT, CDR2 YYREEE (reference sequence). V shed 0 bases and J shed 3 bases, with 13 bases lying between them. In DNA form, the CDR3 reads TGTGCCAGCAGCTTGGTGGCAGGGACCGTCTACAATGAGCAGTTCTTC. Its translation: CASSLVAGTVYNEQFF. The full variable domain, in which reference TRBV5-4 and TRBJ2-1 provide the parts outside the CDR3, is ETGVTQSPTHLIKTRGQQVTLRCSSQSGHNTVSWYQQALGQGPQFIFQYYREEENGRGNFPPRFSGLQFPNYSSELNVNALELDDSALYLCASSLVAGTVYNEQFFGPGTRLTVL.

The chain couples TRBV24-1 to TRBJ2-1, with TRBD2 as a possible D gene (5 bases). This CDR3 is built from 14 residues. V lost 3 bases and J lost 9, with 14 bases in between. Germline-derived CDR1 and CDR2 are KGHDR and SFDVKD. CDR3 DNA sequence: TGTGCCACCAGTGATCATCCTCCCCGGGGTGAGCAGTTCTTC. This sequence encodes CATSDHPPRGEQFF.

The rearrangement uses TRBV4-2 and TRBJ2-7; perhaps D is TRBD1 or TRBD2 (5 bases each). This CDR3 contains 15 residues. V shed 3 bases and J shed 3 bases, with 15 bases lying between them. CDR1 LGHNA and CDR2 YNFKEQ come from the germline V gene. The DNA for the CDR3 is TGTGCCAGCAGCCAGGACCGGGACGTAATCTACGAGCAGTACTTC. It translates to CASSQDRDVIYEQYF.

The V call is TRBV6-6, the J call TRBJ1-4; D gene unclear. V was cut by 6 bases and J by 7 bases, with 12 bases left in between. Germline assignment: CDR1 MNHNY and CDR2 SVGAGI (reference sequence). The CDR3 consists of 13 residues. CDR3 coding DNA: TGTGCCAGCAGACCACCTTCCCCTGAAAAACTGTTTTTT. As protein: CASRPPSPEKLFF.